Listed below are T cell receptor beta chains from one sample, sequenced in a study of cytomegalovirus exposure and HLA in healthy donors. Some clones are missing from TCRdb's copy, which holds only in-frame ones; the method was immunoSEQ multiplex PCR. The table shows over 120,000 clones, with about three quarters occurring only once. The sequencing sample was made of PBMCs. The receptor set was obtained from a male donor in good health and CMV-seronegative. Each CDR3 is given with its conserved first and last residue. Each record gives: CDR3 protein, CDR3 DNA, V gene, clone size, J gene, D gene. The D gene is left open where the match is weak. Part of the rows lack a size; the others show once, few, many or a class for expanded clones.

CDR3 protein: CASSRAPGEAQYF
CDR3 DNA: TGTGCCAGCTCCAGAGCCCCGGGAGAGGCGCAGTATTTT
V gene: TRBV19
clone size: NA
J gene: TRBJ2-3
D gene: NA

CDR3 protein: CASSLELTGGLGELFF
CDR3 DNA: TGTGCCAGCAGCTTAGAACTAACGGGGGGGCTCGGGGAGCTGTTTTTT
V gene: TRBV11-2
clone size: NA
J gene: TRBJ2-2
D gene: TRBD2

CDR3 protein: CASTPDRALDGYTF
CDR3 DNA: TGTGCCAGCACTCCCGACAGGGCTCTCGATGGCTACACCTTC
V gene: TRBV2
clone size: once
J gene: TRBJ1-2
D gene: TRBD1

CDR3 protein: CASSYSSGFYYEQYF
CDR3 DNA: TGTGCCAGCAGTTACTCGAGCGGATTCTACTACGAGCAGTACTTC
V gene: TRBV6-5
clone size: once
J gene: TRBJ2-7
D gene: NA

CDR3 protein: CASSIGGAVGMKTEAFF
CDR3 DNA: TGTGCCAGTAGTATCGGGGGTGCGGTTGGTATGAAAACTGAAGCTTTCTTT
V gene: TRBV19
clone size: NA
J gene: TRBJ1-1
D gene: NA

CDR3 protein: CASSSGRGAFF
CDR3 DNA: TGTGCCAGCAGCTCCGGGAGGGGAGCTTTCTTT
V gene: TRBV6-5
clone size: NA
J gene: TRBJ1-1
D gene: NA

CDR3 protein: CASSLDGSNYGYTF
CDR3 DNA: TGCGCCAGCAGCTTGGACGGTTCTAACTATGGCTACACCTTC
V gene: TRBV5-1
clone size: few
J gene: TRBJ1-2
D gene: NA

CDR3 protein: CASSPDRVQEKLFF
CDR3 DNA: TGTGCCAGCAGTCCGGACAGGGTTCAGGAAAAACTGTTTTTT
V gene: TRBV7-2
clone size: NA
J gene: TRBJ1-4
D gene: TRBD1

CDR3 protein: CASQKSVLAGGRGTGELFF
CDR3 DNA: TGTGCCAGCCAAAAATCGGTCCTAGCGGGAGGCCGCGGCACCGGGGAGCTGTTTTTT
V gene: TRBV19
clone size: few
J gene: TRBJ2-2
D gene: TRBD2

CDR3 protein: CASSLGTANYGYTF
CDR3 DNA: TGTGCCAGCAGCCTAGGGACAGCCAACTATGGCTACACCTTC
V gene: TRBV11-2
clone size: NA
J gene: TRBJ1-2
D gene: TRBD1

CDR3 protein: CASSRGGGESSYEQYF
CDR3 DNA: TGTGCCAGCAGCCGGGGTGGCGGGGAGAGCTCCTACGAGCAGTACTTC
V gene: TRBV9
clone size: NA
J gene: TRBJ2-7
D gene: NA

CDR3 protein: CASSPGQGAPGANVLTF
CDR3 DNA: TGTGCCAGCAGCCCGGGACAGGGGGCCCCTGGGGCCAACGTCCTGACTTTC
V gene: TRBV7-9
clone size: NA
J gene: TRBJ2-6
D gene: TRBD1

CDR3 protein: CASRKGEENTEAFF
CDR3 DNA: TGTGCCAGCAGGAAAGGGGAGGAGAACACTGAAGCTTTCTTT
V gene: TRBV4-2
clone size: NA
J gene: TRBJ1-1
D gene: NA

CDR3 protein: CASSGSARTDTQYF
CDR3 DNA: TGTGCCAGCAGTGGTAGCGCCCGCACAGATACGCAGTATTTT
V gene: TRBV2
clone size: NA
J gene: TRBJ2-3
D gene: NA

CDR3 protein: CASSPGSGNTIYF
CDR3 DNA: TGTGCCAGCAGCCCGGGCTCTGGAAACACCATATATTTT
V gene: TRBV14
clone size: NA
J gene: TRBJ1-3
D gene: NA

CDR3 protein: CASSAWSRTGANVLTF
CDR3 DNA: TGTGCCAGCAGTGCTTGGTCTAGGACTGGGGCCAACGTCCTGACTTTC
V gene: TRBV2
clone size: NA
J gene: TRBJ2-6
D gene: NA

CDR3 protein: CASRGPGDDEQFF
CDR3 DNA: TGTGCCAGCAGGGGACCGGGAGATGATGAGCAGTTCTTC
V gene: TRBV7-9
clone size: NA
J gene: TRBJ2-1
D gene: NA

CDR3 protein: CASSLGTAITYEQYF
CDR3 DNA: TGTGCCAGCAGCCTCGGGACAGCGATTACCTACGAGCAGTACTTC
V gene: TRBV7-2
clone size: NA
J gene: TRBJ2-7
D gene: TRBD1

CDR3 protein: CASSLAGGEGGTSGTYEQYF
CDR3 DNA: TGTGCCAGCAGCTTAGCCGGGGGGGAGGGGGGGACTAGCGGAACCTACGAGCAGTACTTC
V gene: TRBV7-2
clone size: NA
J gene: TRBJ2-7
D gene: TRBD2

CDR3 protein: CASSESGGGYGYTF
CDR3 DNA: TGTGCCAGCAGTGAATCAGGGGGAGGATATGGCTACACCTTC
V gene: TRBV25-1
clone size: NA
J gene: TRBJ1-2
D gene: TRBD1

CDR3 protein: CASRQIRGHSYEQYF
CDR3 DNA: TGTGCCAGCAGACAAATCAGGGGACATTCTTACGAGCAGTACTTC
V gene: TRBV13
clone size: NA
J gene: TRBJ2-7
D gene: NA

CDR3 protein: CASSPTGSSGNTIYF
CDR3 DNA: TGTGCCAGCTCACCGACAGGCAGCTCTGGAAACACCATATATTTT
V gene: TRBV18
clone size: few
J gene: TRBJ1-3
D gene: NA

CDR3 protein: CASSMVAYNQPQHF
CDR3 DNA: TGTGCCAGTAGTATGGTGGCTTACAATCAGCCCCAGCATTTT
V gene: TRBV19
clone size: NA
J gene: TRBJ1-5
D gene: NA

CDR3 protein: CASSLMWDSDKNGSPLHF
CDR3 DNA: TGTGCCAGCAGCTTAATGTGGGACAGTGATAAGAATGGTTCACCCCTCCACTTT
V gene: TRBV7-8
clone size: NA
J gene: TRBJ1-6
D gene: TRBD1

CDR3 protein: CASMFGQGSEQYF
CDR3 DNA: TGTGCCAGCATGTTCGGACAGGGGTCCGAGCAGTACTTC
V gene: TRBV25-1
clone size: NA
J gene: TRBJ2-7
D gene: TRBD1

CDR3 protein: CAWGNRGWVTEAFF
CDR3 DNA: TGTGCCTGGGGGAACAGGGGGTGGGTCACTGAAGCTTTCTTT
V gene: TRBV30
clone size: few
J gene: TRBJ1-1
D gene: TRBD1

CDR3 protein: CASSPTTGTQYF
CDR3 DNA: TGTGCCAGCAGCCCTACAACGGGTACGCAGTATTTT
V gene: TRBV9
clone size: NA
J gene: TRBJ2-3
D gene: NA

CDR3 protein: CASSRRGGEKLFF
CDR3 DNA: TGTGCCAGCAGCCGGCGGGGGGGGGAAAAACTGTTTTTT
V gene: TRBV7-2
clone size: NA
J gene: TRBJ1-4
D gene: NA

CDR3 protein: CASSQVPGGIVYGYTF
CDR3 DNA: TGCGCCAGCAGCCAAGTTCCAGGGGGCATTGTCTATGGCTACACCTTC
V gene: TRBV4-1
clone size: NA
J gene: TRBJ1-2
D gene: TRBD1

CDR3 protein: CASSLDRVSYGYTF
CDR3 DNA: TGTGCCAGCAGCTTAGACAGGGTATCCTATGGCTACACCTTC
V gene: TRBV7-8
clone size: NA
J gene: TRBJ1-2
D gene: NA

CDR3 protein: CASSPGTGGIDTQYF
CDR3 DNA: TGCGCCAGCAGCCCGGGGACAGGGGGGATAGATACGCAGTATTTT
V gene: TRBV5-1
clone size: NA
J gene: TRBJ2-3
D gene: TRBD1

CDR3 protein: CASSQEGGGSYNEQFF
CDR3 DNA: TGTGCCAGCAGCCAAGAAGGCGGGGGCTCCTACAATGAGCAGTTCTTC
V gene: TRBV14
clone size: NA
J gene: TRBJ2-1
D gene: TRBD2

CDR3 protein: CASSQEGGSYNEQFF
CDR3 DNA: TGCGCCAGCAGCCAAGAAGGAGGCTCCTACAATGAGCAGTTCTTC
V gene: TRBV4-3
clone size: NA
J gene: TRBJ2-1
D gene: NA

CDR3 protein: CASSTGLAGSAVFETQYF
CDR3 DNA: TGTGCCAGTAGTACGGGACTAGCGGGAAGTGCGGTTTTCGAGACCCAGTACTTC
V gene: TRBV19
clone size: NA
J gene: TRBJ2-5
D gene: TRBD2

CDR3 protein: CASSPRGGGQPQHF
CDR3 DNA: TGTGCCAGCAGCCCTCGGGGAGGGGGGCAGCCCCAGCATTTT
V gene: TRBV9
clone size: NA
J gene: TRBJ1-5
D gene: NA

CDR3 protein: CASGLVKRRDTQYF
CDR3 DNA: TGTGCTAGTGGTTTGGTAAAGAGGCGGGATACGCAGTATTTT
V gene: TRBV12-5
clone size: once
J gene: TRBJ2-3
D gene: NA

CDR3 protein: CASSLELAGGSDTQYF
CDR3 DNA: TGTGCCAGCAGCTTAGAATTAGCGGGAGGTTCAGATACGCAGTATTTT
V gene: TRBV7-9
clone size: NA
J gene: TRBJ2-3
D gene: TRBD2

CDR3 protein: CASSLTSGSLGKNIQYF
CDR3 DNA: TGTGCCAGCAGTTTGACTAGCGGGAGTCTAGGCAAAAACATTCAGTACTTC
V gene: TRBV27
clone size: NA
J gene: TRBJ2-4
D gene: TRBD2

CDR3 protein: CASSLKSTSGGLGEQFF
CDR3 DNA: TGTGCCAGCAGCCTTAAATCGACTAGCGGGGGGTTAGGCGAGCAGTTCTTC
V gene: TRBV7-3
clone size: NA
J gene: TRBJ2-1
D gene: TRBD2

CDR3 protein: CASSPRQGSEKLFF
CDR3 DNA: TGCGCCAGCAGCCCCCGACAGGGCAGTGAAAAACTGTTTTTT
V gene: TRBV5-1
clone size: NA
J gene: TRBJ1-4
D gene: TRBD1

CDR3 protein: CASSLETGRTGNTIYF
CDR3 DNA: TGCGCCAGCAGCTTGGAGACAGGGCGTACTGGAAACACCATATATTTT
V gene: TRBV5-1
clone size: NA
J gene: TRBJ1-3
D gene: TRBD1

CDR3 protein: CASSLVGGSYNEQFF
CDR3 DNA: TGTGCCAGCAGCTTAGTTGGCGGGAGTTACAATGAGCAGTTCTTC
V gene: TRBV7-6
clone size: NA
J gene: TRBJ2-1
D gene: TRBD2

CDR3 protein: CASRDTATDTQYF
CDR3 DNA: TGCGCCAGCCGGGACACCGCCACAGATACGCAGTATTTT
V gene: TRBV10-2
clone size: NA
J gene: TRBJ2-3
D gene: NA

CDR3 protein: CASSSDRNSYNEQFF
CDR3 DNA: TGTGCCAGCAGCTCGGACAGAAACTCCTACAATGAGCAGTTCTTC
V gene: TRBV11-2
clone size: NA
J gene: TRBJ2-1
D gene: NA

CDR3 protein: CASSEFGLLPDNEQFF
CDR3 DNA: TGTGCCAGCAGTGAATTCGGGTTACTCCCGGACAATGAGCAGTTCTTC
V gene: TRBV2
clone size: NA
J gene: TRBJ2-1
D gene: NA

CDR3 protein: CASSRSDRKDGYTF
CDR3 DNA: TGTGCCAGCAGTCGGTCGGACAGGAAGGATGGCTACACCTTC
V gene: TRBV6-5
clone size: NA
J gene: TRBJ1-2
D gene: TRBD1

CDR3 protein: CASSREAPGLVSFETQYF
CDR3 DNA: TGTGCCAGTAGTAGGGAGGCTCCGGGACTAGTTAGTTTTGAGACCCAGTACTTC
V gene: TRBV19
clone size: few
J gene: TRBJ2-5
D gene: TRBD2

CDR3 protein: CSVEGHIYGYTF
CDR3 DNA: TGCAGCGTTGAAGGACACATCTATGGCTACACCTTC
V gene: TRBV29-1
clone size: NA
J gene: TRBJ1-2
D gene: NA

CDR3 protein: CASRWGLNYGYTF
CDR3 DNA: TGTGCCAGTCGGTGGGGGCTTAACTATGGCTACACCTTC
V gene: TRBV6-1
clone size: NA
J gene: TRBJ1-2
D gene: NA

CDR3 protein: CASSPLPPDSPSGNTIYF
CDR3 DNA: TGTGCTAGCAGCCCCCTTCCACCGGACAGCCCCTCTGGAAACACCATATATTTT
V gene: TRBV7-7
clone size: NA
J gene: TRBJ1-3
D gene: NA

CDR3 protein: CASSRSGSYEQYF
CDR3 DNA: TGTGCCAGCAGCAGGAGCGGGAGCTACGAGCAGTACTTC
V gene: TRBV9
clone size: NA
J gene: TRBJ2-7
D gene: TRBD2

CDR3 protein: CASSSRGSSGNTIYF
CDR3 DNA: TGTGCCAGCAGCTCCAGGGGCTCCTCTGGAAACACCATATATTTT
V gene: TRBV7-2
clone size: NA
J gene: TRBJ1-3
D gene: NA

CDR3 protein: CSVGLAGYNEQFF
CDR3 DNA: TGCAGCGTTGGACTAGCGGGTTACAATGAGCAGTTCTTC
V gene: TRBV29-1
clone size: NA
J gene: TRBJ2-1
D gene: TRBD2

CDR3 protein: CASSLTAVNSPLHF
CDR3 DNA: TGTGCCAGCAGCTTAACCGCGGTGAATTCACCCCTCCACTTT
V gene: TRBV7-3
clone size: NA
J gene: TRBJ1-6
D gene: NA

CDR3 protein: CASVQGGSGNTIYF
CDR3 DNA: TGTGCCAGCGTCCAGGGGGGCTCTGGAAACACCATATATTTT
V gene: TRBV6-1
clone size: NA
J gene: TRBJ1-3
D gene: TRBD1

CDR3 protein: CASSLDEDPLTGFGNTIYF
CDR3 DNA: TGTGCCAGCAGCTTAGACGAGGATCCCTTGACAGGGTTTGGAAACACCATATATTTT
V gene: TRBV11-2
clone size: NA
J gene: TRBJ1-3
D gene: TRBD1

CDR3 protein: CSVEGGQHTGGGYTF
CDR3 DNA: TGCAGCGTTGAAGGGGGTCAGCACACCGGAGGCGGCTACACCTTC
V gene: TRBV29-1
clone size: NA
J gene: TRBJ1-2
D gene: NA

CDR3 protein: CSARPGETQYF
CDR3 DNA: TGCAGTGCTCGACCGGGGGAGACCCAGTACTTC
V gene: TRBV20-1
clone size: NA
J gene: TRBJ2-5
D gene: NA

CDR3 protein: CASSDLGAVGANGLTF
CDR3 DNA: TGCGCCAGCAGTGACCTGGGGGCAGTCGGGGCCAACGGCCTGACTTTC
V gene: TRBV10-2
clone size: NA
J gene: TRBJ2-6
D gene: NA